A single sample is the source of the 5 T cell receptor beta chains below, sequenced in a study of shared clonotypes between healthy human individuals. Method: immunoSEQ multiplex PCR; TCRdb's copy keeps in-frame clones and lacks some. The repertoire includes approximately 1.9 million clones, about 93% of them detected once, and more than 1.5% sits in the top ten. Terminally differentiated effector memory CD45RA+ cells were left out of the naive CD8 fraction, which was CD45RO-negative and positively selected for CCR7. Sequencing used naive CD8+ T cells from PBMCs. The receptor source for this set is a man in his late teens or twenties in good health. Some clones in this sample may be carry-over from other donors' samples.

The chain has TRBV27 and TRBJ2-4, with a tentative D call TRBD2 (6 bases). Germline CDR1 and CDR2: MNHEY and SMNVEV (reference sequence). There are 12 residues in the CDR3. Trimming removed 6 bases from V and 8 bases from J, with 11 bases in between. The CDR3 region has the DNA TGTGCCAGCAGATCGGGGGTGGACATTCAGTACTTC. Its translation is CASRSGVDIQYF.

Details on this clone: The identical CDR3 is also encoded by other nucleotide sequences in the sample. The chain couples TRBV27 to TRBJ1-5; 9 positions agree with TRBD1. Trimming cost V 9 bases and J 1 base; bases outside gene matches: 4. CDR1 MNHEY and CDR2 SMNVEV come from the germline V gene (reference sequence). The CDR3 runs 14 residues. The CDR3 loop is CASKGQGSNQPQHF. The CDR3 nucleotides read TGTGCCAGTAAAGGACAGGGGAGCAATCAGCCCCAGCATTTT.

The chain links TRBV7-8 to TRBJ2-7, with TRBD2 identical over 8 bases. This CDR3 spans 15 amino acids. Germline CDR1 reads SGHVS; CDR2 reads FQNEAQ. J gave up 7 bases and V 6 bases, and 14 bases lay outside the gene matches. DNA of the CDR3: TGTGCCAGCAGACCCCTCGACAGGATAGCGGGAGAGCAGTACTTC. It yields the protein CASRPLDRIAGEQYF.

The CDR3 nucleotides read TGTGCCAGCAGCTTCCCGTCCACACCTGGGGCTAACTATGGCTACACCTTC. Translated, it gives CASSFPSTPGANYGYTF. The chain is built from TRBV11-2 and TRBJ1-2; D uncertain. The CDR3 totals 17 residues. Trimming removed 3 bases from V and 0 bases from J, with 17 bases in between. Germline CDR1 and CDR2: SGHAT and FQNNGV.

The CDR3 loop is CASSEPGQGATGEQYF. CDR3 nucleotide sequence: TGTGCCAGCAGCGAACCGGGACAGGGGGCGACGGGCGAGCAGTACTTC. The rearrangement uses TRBV7-9 and TRBJ2-7; 12 bases line up with TRBD1. The CDR3 loop spans 16 amino acids. From germline, CDR1 is SEHNR and CDR2 FQNEAQ (reference sequence). V shed 5 bases and J 6 bases; nucleotides not matched to a gene: 11.